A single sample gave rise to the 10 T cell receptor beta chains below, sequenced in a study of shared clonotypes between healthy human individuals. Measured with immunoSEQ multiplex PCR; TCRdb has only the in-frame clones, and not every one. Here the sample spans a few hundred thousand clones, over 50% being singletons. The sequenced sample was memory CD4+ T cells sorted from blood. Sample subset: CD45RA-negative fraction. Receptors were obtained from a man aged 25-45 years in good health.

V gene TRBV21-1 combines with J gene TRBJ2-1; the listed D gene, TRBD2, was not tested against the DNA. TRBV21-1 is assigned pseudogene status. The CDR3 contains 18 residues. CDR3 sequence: CASSKVEPTQTAYNEQFF. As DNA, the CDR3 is TGTGCCAGCAGCAAAGTGGAGCCGACCCAAACTGCCTACAATGAGCAGTTCTTC.

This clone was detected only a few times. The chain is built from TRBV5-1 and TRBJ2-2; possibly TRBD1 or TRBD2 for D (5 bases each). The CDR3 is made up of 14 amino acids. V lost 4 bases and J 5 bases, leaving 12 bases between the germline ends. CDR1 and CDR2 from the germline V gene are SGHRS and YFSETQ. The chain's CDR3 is CASSGGTGTGELFF. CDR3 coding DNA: TGCGCCAGCAGCGGTGGGACGGGGACCGGGGAGCTGTTTTTT.

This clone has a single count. CDR3 nucleotides: TGTGCCAGCAGCCCTTACATCAGGGGGCGCGGAAACACCATATATTTT. Translation: CASSPYIRGRGNTIYF. This chain uses TRBV28 with TRBJ1-3; TRBD1 matches at 8 bases. The CDR3 loop spans 16 amino acids. V dropped 6 bases and J dropped 4; count of bases not matched to a gene: 11. Germline V lookup: CDR1 MDHEN, CDR2 SYDVKM.

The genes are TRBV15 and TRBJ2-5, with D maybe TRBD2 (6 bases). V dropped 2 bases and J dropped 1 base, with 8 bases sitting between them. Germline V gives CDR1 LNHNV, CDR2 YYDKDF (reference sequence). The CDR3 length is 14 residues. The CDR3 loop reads CATSRPRGQETQYF. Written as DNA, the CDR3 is TGTGCCACCAGCAGACCGCGGGGCCAAGAGACCCAGTACTTC. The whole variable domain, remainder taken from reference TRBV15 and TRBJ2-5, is DAMVIQNPRYQVTQFGKPVTLSCSQTLNHNVMYWYQQKSSQAPKLLFHYYDKDFNNEADTPDNFQSRRPNTSFCFLDIRSPGLGDTAMYLCATSRPRGQETQYFGPGTRLLVL.

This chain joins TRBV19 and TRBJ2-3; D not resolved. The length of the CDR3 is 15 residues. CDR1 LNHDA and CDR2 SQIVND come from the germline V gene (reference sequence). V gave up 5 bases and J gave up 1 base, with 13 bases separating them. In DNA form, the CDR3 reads TGTGCCAGTAGTGCCGGTATCTGGGGCACAGATACGCAGTATTTT. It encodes CASSAGIWGTDTQYF.

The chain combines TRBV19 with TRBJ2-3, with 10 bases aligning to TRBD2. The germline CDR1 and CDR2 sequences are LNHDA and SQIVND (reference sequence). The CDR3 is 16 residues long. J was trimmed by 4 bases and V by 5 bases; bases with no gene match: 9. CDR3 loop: CASSSGTSVLPDTQYF. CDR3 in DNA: TGTGCCAGTAGTTCAGGGACTAGCGTCCTGCCAGATACGCAGTATTTT.

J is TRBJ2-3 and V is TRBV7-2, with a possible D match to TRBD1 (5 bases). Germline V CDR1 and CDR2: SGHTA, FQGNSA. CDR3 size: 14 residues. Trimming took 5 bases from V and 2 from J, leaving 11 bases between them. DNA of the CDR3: TGTGCCAGCAGCCAGGGTCCTTACACAGATACGCAGTATTTT. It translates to CASSQGPYTDTQYF.

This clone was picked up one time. The CDR3 loop is CASSGGLTNQETQYF. CDR3 nucleotides: TGTGCCAGCAGCGGAGGACTAACCAACCAAGAGACCCAGTACTTC. The V gene is TRBV5-5, the J gene TRBJ2-5; a possible D gene is TRBD2 (6 bases). The CDR3 is made up of 15 amino acids. Germline V gene data show CDR1 as SGHKS and CDR2 as YYEKEE (reference sequence). Trimming removed 4 bases from V and 0 bases from J, with 13 bases in between.

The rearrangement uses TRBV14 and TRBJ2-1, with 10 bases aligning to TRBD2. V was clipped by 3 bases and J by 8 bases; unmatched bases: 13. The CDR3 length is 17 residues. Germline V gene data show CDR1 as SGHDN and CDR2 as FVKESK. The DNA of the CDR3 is TGTGCCAGCAGCCACAGACCACTAGCGGGAATGGTCCATGAGCAGTTCTTC. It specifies CASSHRPLAGMVHEQFF.

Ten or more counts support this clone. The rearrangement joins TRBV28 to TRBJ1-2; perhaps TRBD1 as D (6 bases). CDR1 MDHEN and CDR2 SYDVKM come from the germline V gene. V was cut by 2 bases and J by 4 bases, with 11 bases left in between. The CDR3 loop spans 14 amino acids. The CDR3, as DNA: TGTGCCAGCAGTTTACCCGGACAGAGCTATGGCTACACCTTC. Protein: CASSLPGQSYGYTF.